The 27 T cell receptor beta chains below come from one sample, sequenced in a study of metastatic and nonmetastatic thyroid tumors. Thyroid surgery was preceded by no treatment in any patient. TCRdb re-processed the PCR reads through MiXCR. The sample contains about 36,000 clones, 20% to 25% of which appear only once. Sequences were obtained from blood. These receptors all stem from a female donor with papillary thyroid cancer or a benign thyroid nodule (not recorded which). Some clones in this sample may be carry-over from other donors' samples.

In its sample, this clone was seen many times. CDR3 sequence reads: CASGGREYGTQYF. The CDR3 DNA reads as TGTGCCAGTGGGGGCCGGGAGTACGGTACGCAGTATTTT. The rearrangement uses TRBV19 and TRBJ2-3; the D gene could be TRBD1 or TRBD2 (6 bases each). This CDR3 is built from 13 residues. Germline loops: CDR1 LNHDA, CDR2 SQIVND (reference sequence). V was shortened by 8 bases and J by 8 bases, with 17 bases between the two germline ends.

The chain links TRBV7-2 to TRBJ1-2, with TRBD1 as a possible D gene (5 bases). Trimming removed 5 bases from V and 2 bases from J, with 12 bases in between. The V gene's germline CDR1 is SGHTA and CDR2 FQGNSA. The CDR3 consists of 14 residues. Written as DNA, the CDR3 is TGTGCCAGCAGCCCCCTGGACAAAAACTATGGCTACACCTTC. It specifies CASSPLDKNYGYTF.

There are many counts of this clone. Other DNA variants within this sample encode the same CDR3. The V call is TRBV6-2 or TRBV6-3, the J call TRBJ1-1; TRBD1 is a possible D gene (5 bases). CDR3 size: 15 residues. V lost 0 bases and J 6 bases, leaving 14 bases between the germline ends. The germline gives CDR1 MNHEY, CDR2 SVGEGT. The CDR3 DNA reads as TGTGCCAGCAGTTACTCTTCAACCAGGGCCCCTGAAGCTTTCTTT. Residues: CASSYSSTRAPEAFF.

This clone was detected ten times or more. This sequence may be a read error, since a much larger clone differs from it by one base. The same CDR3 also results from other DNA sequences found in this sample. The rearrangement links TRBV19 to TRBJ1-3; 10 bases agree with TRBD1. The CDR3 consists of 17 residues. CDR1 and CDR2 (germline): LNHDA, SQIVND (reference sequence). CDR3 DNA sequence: TGTGCCAGTAGTACAGTATCCGGGACAGGGGCTGGAAACACCATATATTTC. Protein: CASSTVSGTGAGNTIYF.

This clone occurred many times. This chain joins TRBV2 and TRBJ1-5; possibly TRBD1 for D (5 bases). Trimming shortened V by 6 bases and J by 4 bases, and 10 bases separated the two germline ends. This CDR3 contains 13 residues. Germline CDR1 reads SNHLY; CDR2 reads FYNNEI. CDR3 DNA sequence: TGTGCCAGCAGAGGGGAGGGGAATCAGCCCCAGCATTTT. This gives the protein CASRGEGNQPQHF.

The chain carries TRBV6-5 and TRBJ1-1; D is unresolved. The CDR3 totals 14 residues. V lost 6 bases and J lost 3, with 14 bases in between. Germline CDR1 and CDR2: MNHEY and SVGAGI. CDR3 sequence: CASRYRESDTEAFF. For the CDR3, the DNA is TGTGCCAGCAGGTACCGAGAGTCTGACACTGAAGCTTTCTTT.

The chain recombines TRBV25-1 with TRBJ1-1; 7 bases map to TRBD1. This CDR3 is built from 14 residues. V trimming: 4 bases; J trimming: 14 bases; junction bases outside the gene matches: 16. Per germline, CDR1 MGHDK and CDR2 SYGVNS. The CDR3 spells CASSGGQEVKGNFF. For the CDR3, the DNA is TGTGCCAGCAGTGGAGGACAGGAGGTGAAGGGGAACTTCTTT.

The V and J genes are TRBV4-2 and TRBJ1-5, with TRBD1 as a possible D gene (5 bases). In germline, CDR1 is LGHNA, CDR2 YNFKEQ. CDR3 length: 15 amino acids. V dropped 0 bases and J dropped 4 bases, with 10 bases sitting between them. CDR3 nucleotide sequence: TGTGCCAGCAGCCAAGATCGGACACTAAATCAGCCCCAGCATTTT. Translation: CASSQDRTLNQPQHF.

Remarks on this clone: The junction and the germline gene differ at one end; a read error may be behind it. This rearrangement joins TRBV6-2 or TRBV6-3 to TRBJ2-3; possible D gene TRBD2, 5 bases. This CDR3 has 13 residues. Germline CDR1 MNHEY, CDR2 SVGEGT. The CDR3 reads CASRWSSTDTQYF. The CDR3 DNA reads TGTGCCAGCCGTTGGTCTAGCACAGATACACAGTATTTT.

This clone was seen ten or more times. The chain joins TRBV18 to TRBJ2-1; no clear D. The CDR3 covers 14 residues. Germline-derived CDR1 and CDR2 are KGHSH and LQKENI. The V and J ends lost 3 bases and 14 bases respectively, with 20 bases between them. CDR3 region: CASSPPLHPALEFF. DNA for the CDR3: TGTGCCAGCTCACCTCCTCTCCACCCAGCATTGGAGTTCTTC.

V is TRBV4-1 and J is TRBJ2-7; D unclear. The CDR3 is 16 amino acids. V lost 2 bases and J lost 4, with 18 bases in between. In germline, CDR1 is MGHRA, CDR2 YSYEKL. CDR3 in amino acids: CASSQYLREIGYEQYF. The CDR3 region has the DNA TGCGCCAGCAGCCAATATCTGCGAGAAATCGGATACGAGCAGTACTTC.

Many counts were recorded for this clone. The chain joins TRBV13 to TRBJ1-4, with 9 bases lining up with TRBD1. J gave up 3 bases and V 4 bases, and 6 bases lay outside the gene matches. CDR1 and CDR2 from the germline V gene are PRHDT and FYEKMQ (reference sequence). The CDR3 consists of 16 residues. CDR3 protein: CASSSRDRVANEKLFF. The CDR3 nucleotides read TGTGCCAGCAGCTCCCGGGACAGGGTCGCTAATGAAAAACTGTTTTTT.

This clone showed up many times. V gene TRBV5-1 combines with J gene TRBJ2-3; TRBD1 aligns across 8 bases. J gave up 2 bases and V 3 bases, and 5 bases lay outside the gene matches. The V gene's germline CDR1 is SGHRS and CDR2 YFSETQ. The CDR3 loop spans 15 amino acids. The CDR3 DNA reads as TGCGCCAGCAGCTCCGGGACAGGCTACACAGATACGCAGTATTTT. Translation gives CASSSGTGYTDTQYF. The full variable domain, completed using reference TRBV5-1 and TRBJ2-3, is KAGVTQTPRYLIKTRGQQVTLSCSPISGHRSVSWYQQTPGQGLQFLFEYFSETQRNKGNFPGRFSGRQFSNSRSEMNVSTLELGDSALYLCASSSGTGYTDTQYFGPGTRLTVL.

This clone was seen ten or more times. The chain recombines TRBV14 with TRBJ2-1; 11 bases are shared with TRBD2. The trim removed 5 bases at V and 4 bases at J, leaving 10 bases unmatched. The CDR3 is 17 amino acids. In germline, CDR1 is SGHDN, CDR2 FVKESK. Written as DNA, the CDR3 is TGTGCCAGCAGCGCCGGGACTAGCGGACGAAAATACAATGAGCAGTTCTTC. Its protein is CASSAGTSGRKYNEQFF.

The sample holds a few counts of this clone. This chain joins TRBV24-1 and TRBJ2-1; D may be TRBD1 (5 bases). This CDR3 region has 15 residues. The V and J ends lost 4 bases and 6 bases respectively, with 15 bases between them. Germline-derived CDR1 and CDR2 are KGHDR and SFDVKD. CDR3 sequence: CATSDLRVSGNEQFF. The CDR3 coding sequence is TGTGCCACCAGTGACCTCAGGGTTTCCGGCAATGAGCAGTTCTTC.

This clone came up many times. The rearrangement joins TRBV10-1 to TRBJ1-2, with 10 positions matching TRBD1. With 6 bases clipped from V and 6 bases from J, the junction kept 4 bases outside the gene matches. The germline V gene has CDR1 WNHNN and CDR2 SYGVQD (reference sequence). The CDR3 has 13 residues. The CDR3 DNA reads TGCGCCAGCAGCCGGGACAGGGGAAATGGCTACACCTTC. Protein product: CASSRDRGNGYTF.

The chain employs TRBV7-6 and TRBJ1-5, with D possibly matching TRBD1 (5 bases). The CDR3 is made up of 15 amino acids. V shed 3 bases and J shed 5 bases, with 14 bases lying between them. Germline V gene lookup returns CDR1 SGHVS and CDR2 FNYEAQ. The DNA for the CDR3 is TGTGCCAGCAGCTTTTCAGGGAGTAAAGATCAGCCCCAGCATTTT. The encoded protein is CASSFSGSKDQPQHF.

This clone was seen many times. CDR3 in DNA: TGTGCCAGCAAAGAACTAGCGGGGGAGTATTTT. Translation: CASKELAGEYF. This sequence joins TRBV2 and TRBJ2-3; 11 bases are shared with TRBD2. The CDR3 length is 11 residues. The V segment lost 7 bases and the J segment 13 bases; nucleotides outside the gene matches: 4. Germline V gene data show CDR1 as SNHLY and CDR2 as FYNNEI.

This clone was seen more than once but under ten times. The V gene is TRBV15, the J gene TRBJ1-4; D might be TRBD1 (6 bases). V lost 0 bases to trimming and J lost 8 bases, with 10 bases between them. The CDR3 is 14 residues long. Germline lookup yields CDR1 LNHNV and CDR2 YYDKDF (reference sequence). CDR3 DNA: TGTGCCACCAGCAGAGACAGGGGAGCGGAAAAACTGTTTTTT. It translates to CATSRDRGAEKLFF.

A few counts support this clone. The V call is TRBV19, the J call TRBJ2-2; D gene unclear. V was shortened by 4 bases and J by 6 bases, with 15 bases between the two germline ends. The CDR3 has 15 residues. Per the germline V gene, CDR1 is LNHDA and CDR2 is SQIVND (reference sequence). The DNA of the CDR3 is TGTGCCAGTAGTAGGTGGGGTACCTCGGCCGGGGAGCTGTTTTTT. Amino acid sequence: CASSRWGTSAGELFF.

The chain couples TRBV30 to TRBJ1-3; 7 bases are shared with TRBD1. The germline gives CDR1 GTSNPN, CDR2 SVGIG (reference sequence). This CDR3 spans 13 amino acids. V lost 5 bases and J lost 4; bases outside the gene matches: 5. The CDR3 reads CAWDTGAGNTIYF. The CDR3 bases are TGTGCCTGGGATACAGGGGCAGGAAACACCATATATTTT.

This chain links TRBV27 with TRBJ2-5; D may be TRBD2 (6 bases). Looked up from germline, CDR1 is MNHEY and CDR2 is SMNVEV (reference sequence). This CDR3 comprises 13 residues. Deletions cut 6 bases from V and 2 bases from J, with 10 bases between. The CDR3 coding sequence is TGTGCCAGCAGCCCACTAGCTCAAGAGACCCAGTACTTC. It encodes CASSPLAQETQYF.

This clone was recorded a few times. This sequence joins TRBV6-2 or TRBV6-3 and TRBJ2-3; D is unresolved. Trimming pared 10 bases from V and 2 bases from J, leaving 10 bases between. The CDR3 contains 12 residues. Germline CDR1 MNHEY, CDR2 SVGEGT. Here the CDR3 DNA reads TGTGCCATCATGGAGACCACAGATACGCAGTATTTT. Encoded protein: CAIMETTDTQYF.

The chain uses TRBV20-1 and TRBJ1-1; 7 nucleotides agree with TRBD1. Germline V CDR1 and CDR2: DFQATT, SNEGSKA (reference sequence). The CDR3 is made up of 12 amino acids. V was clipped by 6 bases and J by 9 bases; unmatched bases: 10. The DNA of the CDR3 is TGCAGTGCCGCGGAGGGGGCTTGGAAAGCTTTCTTT. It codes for CSAAEGAWKAFF.

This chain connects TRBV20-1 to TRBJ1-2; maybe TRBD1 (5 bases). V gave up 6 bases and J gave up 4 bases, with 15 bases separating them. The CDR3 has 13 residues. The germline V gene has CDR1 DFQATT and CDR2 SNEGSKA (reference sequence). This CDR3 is CSAPLGRPYGYTF. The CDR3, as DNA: TGCAGTGCCCCACTGGGGCGGCCCTATGGCTACACCTTC.

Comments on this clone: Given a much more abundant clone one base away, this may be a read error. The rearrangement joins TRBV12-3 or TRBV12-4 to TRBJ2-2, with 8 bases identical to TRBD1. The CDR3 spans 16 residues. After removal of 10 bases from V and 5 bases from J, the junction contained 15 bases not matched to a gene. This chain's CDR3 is CAISLGQGRNTGELFF. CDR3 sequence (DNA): TGTGCCATCAGCCTCGGACAGGGTCGGAATACCGGGGAGCTGTTTTTT.

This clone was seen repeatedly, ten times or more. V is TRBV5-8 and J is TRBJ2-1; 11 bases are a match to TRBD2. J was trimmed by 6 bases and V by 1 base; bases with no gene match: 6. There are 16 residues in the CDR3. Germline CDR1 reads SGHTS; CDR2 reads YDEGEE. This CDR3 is CASSLKGLADSNEQFF. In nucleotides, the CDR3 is TGTGCCAGCAGCTTGAAGGGACTAGCGGACTCCAATGAGCAGTTCTTC.